These T cell receptor beta chains were read from a single sample in a study of regulatory T cells in long-lasting Graves disease. TCRdb re-called the multiplex PCR reads through MiXCR, storing one row per CDR3 protein. The sample lists about 530,000 distinct CDR3 sequences, about 16% occurring once. These data also featured in a second study, about T cells in Graves' hyperthyroidism and ophthalmopathy.

Sequencing was performed on peripheral blood mononuclear cells (PBMCs), taken at new diagnosis, from a patient treated with antithyroid drugs. Source of these receptors: a woman aged 40-65 years with Graves disease. CDR3s include the opening cysteine and the closing phenylalanine or tryptophan. Each record gives: J gene, V gene, clone size, D gene, CDR3 DNA, CDR3 protein. The D gene is left open where the match is weak. Clone size is shown for a subset of rows, as once, few, many or a class of expanded clone.

TRBJ1-4 TRBV10-3 - - TGTGCCATCAGTGTGGGTGGGACCCCAACTAATGAAAAACTGTTTTTT CAISVGGTPTNEKLFF
TRBJ2-1 TRBV20-1 - - TGCAGTGCTAGTTATGGGGGGAGCGGGCTCTGGGGTAATGAGCAGTTCTTC CSASYGGSGLWGNEQFF
TRBJ1-5 TRBV4-1 few TRBD1 TGCGCCAGCAGCCAAGGGTGGACCAGGGGGGTCAATCAGCCCCAGCATTTT CASSQGWTRGVNQPQHF
TRBJ2-7 TRBV19 few TRBD1 TGTGCCAGTAAAGGGGGCCCCTACGAGCAGTACTTC CASKGGPYEQYF
TRBJ2-5 TRBV2 once TRBD2 TGTGCCAGCAGTGAACCCGGGCTAGCGGGGGGTCAAGAGACCCAGTACTTC CASSEPGLAGGQETQYF
TRBJ1-5 TRBV20-1 many - TGCAGTGCTGGCCGGGAGGGGGGCCAAAATCAGCCCCAGCATTTT CSAGREGGQNQPQHF
TRBJ2-3 TRBV12-3/TRBV12-4 many - TGTGCCAGCAGCTCCAGGGGTTGGACAGATACGCAGTATTTT CASSSRGWTDTQYF
TRBJ2-1 TRBV12-3/TRBV12-4 many - TGTGCCAGCAGTTTGGCGGGTGTAAGCAATGAGCAATTCTTC CASSLAGVSNEQFF
TRBJ2-1 TRBV5-1 many TRBD2 TGCGCCAGCAGCTTGGTTAGCGGGGCCCTCTACAATGAGCAGTTCTTC CASSLVSGALYNEQFF
TRBJ1-3 TRBV7-9 - - TGTGCCAGCAGCTCCGACAGGCGCTCTGGAAACACCATATATTTT CASSSDRRSGNTIYF
TRBJ2-7 TRBV4-2 many TRBD2 TGTGCCAGCACGGGGGGACCCTACGAGCAGTACTTC CASTGGPYEQYF
TRBJ1-6 TRBV11-2 few - TGTGCCAGCAGCCCCAGGACGAGACAGAGCTCCTATAATTCACCCCCCCACTTT CASSPRTRQSSYNSPPHF
TRBJ2-3 TRBV5-1 - - TGCGCCAGCAGCCTCGGGAGAGGGGGGCCCACAGATACGCAGTATTTT CASSLGRGGPTDTQYF
TRBJ1-1 TRBV5-1 many - TGCGCCAGCAGCTTGGACAGTAGGAACACTGAAGCTTTCTTT CASSLDSRNTEAFF
TRBJ1-1 TRBV6-1 many TRBD1 TGTGCCAGCAGTCGAAGGACAGGGGGGGGGACTGAAGCTTTCTTT CASSRRTGGGTEAFF
TRBJ2-3 TRBV10-3 few - TGTGCCAGCACCAAGGGACCGCCTCTAGATACGCAGTATTTT CASTKGPPLDTQYF
TRBJ2-7 TRBV6-2/TRBV6-3 - TRBD1 TGTGCCAGCAGCCTTATTCCGGGACAGGGGGCCCGCGAGCAGTACTTC CASSLIPGQGAREQYF
TRBJ1-1 TRBV5-1 many - TGCGCCAGCAGCTTGGGGGGTGGGGTGAACACTGAAGCTTTCTTT CASSLGGGVNTEAFF
TRBJ2-1 TRBV7-2 many - TGTGCCAGCAGCTTAGCGGGGCAGGGGTACAATGAGCAGTTCTTC CASSLAGQGYNEQFF
TRBJ2-1 TRBV3-1 many - TGTGCCAGCAAGGATGCGTGGGAGCAGTTCTTC CASKDAWEQFF
TRBJ2-7 TRBV3-1 many - TGTGCCAGCAGCTCGCGACAGCTGTCCTACGAGCAGTACTTC CASSSRQLSYEQYF
TRBJ2-3 TRBV7-9 few TRBD1 TGTGCCAGCAGCAGCTCGGACAGGGGAGATACGCAGTATTTT CASSSSDRGDTQYF
TRBJ2-7 TRBV13 many TRBD1 TGTGCCAGCAGCTTAGGACAGGGGCTAAGGGAGCAGTACTTC CASSLGQGLREQYF
TRBJ2-7 TRBV20-1 few - TGCAGTGCTAGCGGGGGATCCTACGAGCAGTACTTC CSASGGSYEQYF
TRBJ1-1 TRBV20-1 many TRBD1 TGCAGTGCGCCGGGACAGGGTGACACTGAAGCTTTCTTT CSAPGQGDTEAFF
TRBJ1-2 TRBV6-5 - TRBD1 TGTGCCAGCAGTTACGATCGACAGGGGGGCTATGGCTACACCTTC CASSYDRQGGYGYTF
TRBJ1-3 TRBV9 - - TGTGCCAGCAGCGTCGCCCCCACACAGGTCGGAAACACCATATATTTT CASSVAPTQVGNTIYF
TRBJ1-3 TRBV14 - - TGTGCCAGCAGCCAAGCCGCGGGTCTCATGGAAGGAAACACCATATATTTT CASSQAAGLMEGNTIYF
TRBJ1-1 TRBV27 many - TGTGCCAGCAGTTTAACCCCCCCAAAGGACACTGAAGCTTTCTTT CASSLTPPKDTEAFF
TRBJ1-5 TRBV11-2 many - TGTGCCAGCAGCTTAGAACGCTCGGGCAATCAGCCCCAGCATTTT CASSLERSGNQPQHF
TRBJ1-2 TRBV20-1 many - TGCAGTGCTAGTTTAGGGAGAGACTATGGCTACACCTTC CSASLGRDYGYTF
TRBJ2-3 TRBV11-2 many - TGTGCCAGCACCCCAATCCCGGACAGAAGCACAGATACGCAGTATTTT CASTPIPDRSTDTQYF
TRBJ2-7 TRBV6-1 few TRBD2 TGTGCCAGCAGCCGCGAGGGGTATAGCGGGGGCCTTTACGAGCAGTACTTC CASSREGYSGGLYEQYF
TRBJ1-2 TRBV9 many - TGTGCCAGCAGCGACAGGGAGTATGGCTACACCTTC CASSDREYGYTF